Each of the 2 T cell receptor beta chains below was sequenced from the same sample in a study of graft-versus-host responses after intestinal transplantation. Assay: immunoSEQ multiplex PCR; the TCRdb copy retains only in-frame clones and omits some. This table has about 90,000 clones, around 90% appearing once. Their antigen targets remain unknown. The sequencing here drew on unstimulated CD4+ T cells sorted from spleen or lymph node cells, taken before transplant. These receptors all come from a human donor who was the organ donor for an intestinal transplant.

The chain recombines TRBV15 with TRBJ2-3; D ambiguous. The CDR3 sequence is 14 residues long. Trimming left V 0 bases short and J 2 bases short, with 6 bases between. From germline, CDR1 is LNHNV and CDR2 YYDKDF (reference sequence). CDR3 sequence: CATSREAVTDTQYF. For the CDR3, the DNA is TGTGCCACCAGCAGAGAGGCAGTCACAGATACGCAGTATTTT.

This clone was recorded a few times. The chain is built from TRBV30 and TRBJ1-3; possible D gene TRBD1, 6 bases. The CDR3 extends over 14 amino acids. Germline CDR1 and CDR2: GTSNPN and SVGIG (reference sequence). V was pared by 4 bases and J by 0 bases, with 10 bases between. The CDR3 DNA reads as TGTGCCTGGAAGAGGGGGAGCTCTGGAAACACCATATATTTT. This sequence encodes CAWKRGSSGNTIYF.